Below, 15 T cell receptor beta chains from the same sample are listed, as sequenced in a study of chemoradiotherapy in HPV16-positive cancers. Libraries were prepared by immunoSEQ multiplex PCR; TCRdb keeps only in-frame clonotypes and omits some of them. The profile shows 9,500 to 15,000 clones, around 90% of them singletons. The sample consisted of blood, taken from a patient who underwent chemoradiotherapy. The origin of the receptors is a human donor with HPV-associated anogenital cancer.

This chain joins TRBV7-2 and TRBJ1-2; D possibly corresponds to TRBD1 (6 bases). This CDR3 is 13 amino acids long. Looked up from germline, CDR1 is SGHTA and CDR2 is FQGNSA. V gave up 5 bases and J gave up 8 bases, with 15 bases separating them. CDR3 DNA sequence: TGTGCCAGCAGCACGAACAGGGTGGGGGGCTACACCTTC. Translating gives CASSTNRVGGYTF.

This chain connects TRBV30 to TRBJ2-6; tentative D call: TRBD1 (6 bases). Trimming took off 2 bases at V and 1 base at J, with 15 bases between the two ends. Germline values: CDR1 GTSNPN, CDR2 SVGIG (reference sequence). The CDR3 is made up of 17 amino acids. CDR3 sequence (DNA): TGTGCCTGGAGTCTACCCCTCCAGGGGTCTGGGGCCAACGTCCTGACTTTC. It translates to CAWSLPLQGSGANVLTF.

The V call is TRBV14, the J call TRBJ2-5; tentatively, D is TRBD1 (7 bases). In germline, CDR1 is SGHDN, CDR2 FVKESK. Trimming took 4 bases from V and 5 from J, leaving 14 bases between them. There are 14 residues in the CDR3. The CDR3 nucleotides are TGTGCCAGCAGCCTGGACAGGAGGGCGGAGACCCAGTACTTC. It is translated as CASSLDRRAETQYF.

This rearrangement joins TRBV7-9 to TRBJ1-2; D is perhaps TRBD1 (5 bases). CDR1 is SEHNR and CDR2 is FQNEAQ in the germline V gene (reference sequence). Trimming pared 7 bases from V and 6 bases from J, leaving 15 bases between. This CDR3 spans 13 amino acids. The CDR3 loop reads CASTYGARDGYTF. CDR3 sequence (DNA): TGTGCCAGCACCTATGGGGCGAGGGATGGCTACACCTTC. Using reference TRBV7-9 and TRBJ1-2 for the parts outside the CDR3, the full variable domain is DTGVSQNPRHKITKRGQNVTFRCDPISEHNRLYWYRQTLGQGPEFLTYFQNEAQLEKSRLLSDRFSAERPKGSFSTLEIQRTEQGDSAMYLCASTYGARDGYTFGSGTRLTVV.

The CDR3 nucleotides are TGCGCCAGCAGCTTAACAGACTCTGGAAACACCATATATTTT. Protein product: CASSLTDSGNTIYF. V gene TRBV5-1 combines with J gene TRBJ1-3; no clear D gene. Per germline, CDR1 SGHRS and CDR2 YFSETQ. This CDR3 spans 14 amino acids. Trimming cost V 2 bases and J 0 bases, with 6 bases left between them.

This clone came up a few times. The V and J genes are TRBV5-1 and TRBJ2-1; D uncertain. This CDR3 spans 14 amino acids. Germline CDR1 and CDR2: SGHRS and YFSETQ. With 0 bases removed from V and 6 bases from J, the gap between germline ends came to 10 bases. CDR3 nucleotides: TGCGCCAGCAGCTTGGGGGCTAGTATCAATGAGCAGTTCTTC. Its translation: CASSLGASINEQFF.

This sequence joins TRBV6-4 and TRBJ1-4; D may be TRBD1 (6 bases). CDR1 and CDR2 from the germline V gene are MRHNA and SNTAGT. The CDR3 runs 19 residues. With 6 bases removed from V and 7 bases from J, the gap between germline ends came to 30 bases. CDR3 coding DNA: TGTGCCAGCAGGGAAGTACCGCAGACAGAGGGGGGAAGTGGTGAAAAACTGTTTTTT. Residues: CASREVPQTEGGSGEKLFF.

The chain couples TRBV7-9 to TRBJ2-1, with 9 bases identical to TRBD2. This CDR3 comprises 15 residues. The junction had 6 bases not matched to a gene; V was cut back by 1 base and J by 8 bases. The germline V gene encodes CDR1 SEHNR and CDR2 FQNEAQ (reference sequence). The CDR3 protein is CASSLGSGGFHEQFF. CDR3 nucleotides: TGTGCCAGCAGCTTAGGTAGCGGGGGATTCCATGAGCAGTTCTTC.

The V call is TRBV10-3, the J call TRBJ1-3; D remains unclear. In germline, CDR1 is ENHRY, CDR2 SYGVKD. This CDR3 contains 12 residues. V dropped 7 bases and J dropped 4 bases, with 8 bases sitting between them. For the CDR3, the DNA is TGTGCCATCATGGGGAACGGAAACACCATATATTTT. This encodes CAIMGNGNTIYF.

The J gene is TRBJ1-2, the V gene TRBV11-2; D uncertain. The CDR3 length is 13 residues. Germline CDR1 SGHAT, CDR2 FQNNGV. The V end lost 5 bases, the J end lost 3 bases, and 10 bases lay between the germline ends. Here the CDR3 DNA reads TGTGCCAGCAGCCGCATGATCGACTATGGCTACACCTTC. Its protein is CASSRMIDYGYTF.

V usage is TRBV27 and J usage is TRBJ2-5; TRBD2 is a possible D gene (7 bases). CDR3 length: 13 amino acids. Germline CDR1 and CDR2: MNHEY and SMNVEV (reference sequence). Trimming removed 6 bases at V and 12 bases at J, with 20 bases between. CDR3 loop: CASSYGGNRAEYF. Written as DNA, the CDR3 is TGTGCCAGCAGCTACGGGGGGAACAGGGCCGAGTACTTC.

This rearrangement joins TRBV13 to TRBJ2-3, with D unclear. Trimming pared 3 bases from V and 6 bases from J, leaving 13 bases between. CDR1 and CDR2 from the germline V gene are PRHDT and FYEKMQ (reference sequence). The CDR3 runs to 14 residues. CDR3 in amino acids: CASSFTVKWDTQYF. The CDR3 nucleotides are TGTGCCAGCAGCTTTACGGTTAAATGGGATACGCAGTATTTT.

The chain links TRBV7-8 to TRBJ1-3; TRBD1 matches 9 bases. The CDR3 is 17 residues long. With V trimmed by 1 base and J by 0 bases, 4 bases remained unmatched. The germline CDR1 and CDR2 sequences are SGHVS and FQNEAQ. CDR3 in amino acids: CASSLVWGQGSGNTIYF. Written as DNA, the CDR3 is TGTGCCAGCAGCTTAGTTTGGGGACAGGGCTCTGGAAACACCATATATTTT.

The chain employs TRBV29-1 and TRBJ1-2, with a tentative D call TRBD1 (6 bases). Germline values: CDR1 SQVTM, CDR2 ANQGSEA. V was cut by 5 bases and J by 3 bases, with 10 bases left in between. The CDR3 covers 12 residues. CDR3 in amino acids: CSVPGVDYGYTF. CDR3 bases: TGCAGCGTTCCAGGGGTGGACTATGGCTACACCTTC.

The chain couples TRBV4-2 to TRBJ1-1, with TRBD1 matching over 7 bases. Germline V gives CDR1 LGHNA, CDR2 YNFKEQ. CDR3 size: 16 residues. Trimming took 4 bases from V and 1 from J; bases not matched to a gene: 9. CDR3 coding DNA: TGTGCCAGCAGCCGAACCCGGACAGGTGGGAACACTGAAGCTTTCTTT. Translating it yields CASSRTRTGGNTEAFF.